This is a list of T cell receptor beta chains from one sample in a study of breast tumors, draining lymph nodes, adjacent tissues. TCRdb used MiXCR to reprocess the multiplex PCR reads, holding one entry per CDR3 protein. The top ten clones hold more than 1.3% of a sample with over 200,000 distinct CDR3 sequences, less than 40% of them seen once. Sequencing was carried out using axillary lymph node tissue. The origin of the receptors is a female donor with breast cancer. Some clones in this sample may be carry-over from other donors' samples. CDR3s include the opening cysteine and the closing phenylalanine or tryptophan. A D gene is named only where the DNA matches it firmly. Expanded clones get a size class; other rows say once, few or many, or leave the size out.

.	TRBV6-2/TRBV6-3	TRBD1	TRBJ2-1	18	TGTGCCAGCAGGACTTTCCGCCTCCGGGACAGGGGTGACAATGAGCAGTTCTTC	CASRTFRLRDRGDNEQFF
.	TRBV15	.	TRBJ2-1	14	TGTGCCACCAGCAGAGAGGGAGGAGTCGATGAGCAGTTCTTC	CATSREGGVDEQFF
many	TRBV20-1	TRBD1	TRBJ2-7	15	TGCAGTGCTGGACCCCGGACAGGTTGGTTGGACGAGCAGTACTTC	CSAGPRTGWLDEQYF
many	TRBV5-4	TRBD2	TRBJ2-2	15	TGTGCCAGCGGCGGGACTAGCGGGAGGCCCGGGGAGCTGTTTTTT	CASGGTSGRPGELFF
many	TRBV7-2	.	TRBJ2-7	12	TGTGCCAGCAGCTTAGTTGGGAGAGAGCAGTACTTC	CASSLVGREQYF
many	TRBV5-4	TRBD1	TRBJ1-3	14	TGTGCCAGCAGCTTGTGGGGACAGAGGAACACCATATATTTT	CASSLWGQRNTIYF
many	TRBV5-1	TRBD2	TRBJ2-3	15	TGCGCCAGCAGAACCACTCGGGGGGGTAAGGATACGCAGTATTTT	CASRTTRGGKDTQYF
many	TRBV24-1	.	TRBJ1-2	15	TGTGCCACCAGTGATTTCGGCAGGGGATTGGGGGGCTACACCTTC	CATSDFGRGLGGYTF
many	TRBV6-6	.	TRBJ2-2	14	TGTGCCAGCAGTTACTCCGGGCACACCGGGGAGCTGTTTTTT	CASSYSGHTGELFF
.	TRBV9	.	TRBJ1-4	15	TGTGCCAGCAGCGTAGTAGGGGAAGGTGGGGAAAAACTGTTTTTT	CASSVVGEGGEKLFF
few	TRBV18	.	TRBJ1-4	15	TGTGCCAGCTCAACCAACCGGGCCTCGCAGGAAAAACTGTTTTTT	CASSTNRASQEKLFF
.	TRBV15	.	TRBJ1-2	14	TGTGCCACCAGCAGAAGGCCCGGGGGAGTCGGAAACACCTTC	CATSRRPGGVGNTF
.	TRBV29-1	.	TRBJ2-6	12	TGCAGCGGCACTACAGGGGCCAACGTCCTGACTTTC	CSGTTGANVLTF
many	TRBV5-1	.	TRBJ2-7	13	TGCGCCAGCAGCTTGGCCAATGGGGGGGAGCAGTACTTC	CASSLANGGEQYF
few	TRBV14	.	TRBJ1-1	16	TGTGCCAGCAGCCAAGACTGGGGGGCGGTGAACACTGAAGCTTTCTTT	CASSQDWGAVNTEAFF
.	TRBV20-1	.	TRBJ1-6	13	TGCAGTGCTAGGGCCCTAGCGGATTCACCCCTCCACTTT	CSARALADSPLHF
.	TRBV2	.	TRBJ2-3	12	TGTGCCAGCATTATCAGGGCAGATACGCAGTATTTT	CASIIRADTQYF
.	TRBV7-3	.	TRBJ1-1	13	TGTGCCAGCAGCTTAACGAAGGGAACTGAAGCTTTCTTT	CASSLTKGTEAFF
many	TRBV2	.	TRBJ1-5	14	TGTGCCAGCAGTCAAGGCTATAGCAATCAGCCCCAGCATTTT	CASSQGYSNQPQHF
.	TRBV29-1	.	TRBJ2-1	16	TGCACAGTCATAGTAGTGTCCTTCGACAGGTTCAATGAGCAGTTCTTC	CTVIVVSFDRFNEQFF
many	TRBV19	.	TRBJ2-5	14	TGTGCCAGTAGTACACAGGGTTTCTCGGAGACCCAGTACTTC	CASSTQGFSETQYF
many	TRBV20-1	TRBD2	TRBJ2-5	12	TGCAGTGCAAGACTAGCGCCGGAGACCCAGTACTTC	CSARLAPETQYF
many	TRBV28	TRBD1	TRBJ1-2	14	TGTGCCAGCAGTCCGACAGGGGTCGTAGGTGGCTACACCTTC	CASSPTGVVGGYTF
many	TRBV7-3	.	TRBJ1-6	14	TGTGCCAGCAGTTTACAGGTTACTAATTCACCCCTCCACTTT	CASSLQVTNSPLHF
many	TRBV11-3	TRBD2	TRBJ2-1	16	TGTGCCAGCAGCTCCCCGAGTAGCGGGGCCCACAATGAGCAGTTCTTC	CASSSPSSGAHNEQFF
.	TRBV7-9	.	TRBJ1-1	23	TGTGCCAGCAGCTTAGAGTATGGGCGGGGCCGCGCAGGCTCAGTCGGACATGCGAATGAAGCTTTCTTT	CASSLEYGRGRAGSVGHANEAFF
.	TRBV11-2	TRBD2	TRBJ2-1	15	TGTGCCAGCAGCTTAACAGCGGGAGTTTTTGATGGGCAGTTCTTC	CASSLTAGVFDGQFF
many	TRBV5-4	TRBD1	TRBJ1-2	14	TGTGCCAGCAGCCCAGGGGGGGGGGCCTATGGCTACACCTTC	CASSPGGGAYGYTF
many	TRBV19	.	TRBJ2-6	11	TGTGCCAGTAGAGGGGCCAACGTCCTGACTTTC	CASRGANVLTF
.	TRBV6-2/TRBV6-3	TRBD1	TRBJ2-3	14	TGTGCCAGCGCGGGACAGGGATGGGCAGATGCGCAGTATTTT	CASAGQGWADAQYF
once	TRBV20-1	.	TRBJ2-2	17	TGCAGTGCTAGAGCCTGGAGGGCGACTAGGACCACCGGGGAGCTGTTTTTT	CSARAWRATRTTGELFF
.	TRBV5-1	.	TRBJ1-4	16	TGCGCCAGCAGCTGGGGGGCGAGGACGTCAGGCGAAAAACTGTTTTTT	CASSWGARTSGEKLFF
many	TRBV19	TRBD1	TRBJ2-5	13	TGTGCCAGCGGGGACAGGGGGAAAGAGACCCAGTACTTC	CASGDRGKETQYF
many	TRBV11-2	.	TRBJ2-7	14	TGTGCCAGCAGTTTGGGGGCGGGCTCCTACGAGCAGTACTTC	CASSLGAGSYEQYF
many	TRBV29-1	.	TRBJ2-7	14	TGCAGCGTCCTAATGGGGGGAGCGTCGTACGAGCAGTACTTC	CSVLMGGASYEQYF
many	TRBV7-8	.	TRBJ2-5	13	TGTGCCAGCAGCTTAGGAATAGTCGAGACCCAGTACTTC	CASSLGIVETQYF
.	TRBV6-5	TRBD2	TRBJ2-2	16	TGTGCCAGCAGTACCGGACTAGCGGGAGCTGCCGGGGAGCTGTTTTTT	CASSTGLAGAAGELFF
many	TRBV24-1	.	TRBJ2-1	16	TGTGCCACCAGCACGGAGGGGTGGATGGGGAAAAATGAGCAGTTCTTC	CATSTEGWMGKNEQFF
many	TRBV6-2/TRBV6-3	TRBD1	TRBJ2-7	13	TGTGCCAGCAGTCAAGGGACAGAAATAGAGAAGTACTTC	CASSQGTEIEKYF
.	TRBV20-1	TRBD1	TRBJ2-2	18	TGCAGTGCTTCCACAGGGGGCTTCGGCGGGAGTTGGACCGGGGAGCTGTTTTTT	CSASTGGFGGSWTGELFF
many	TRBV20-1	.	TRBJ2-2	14	TGCAGTGCTAGGGTGGCCCGAGACACCGGGGAGCTGTTTTTT	CSARVARDTGELFF